Below, 27 T cell receptor beta chains from the same sample are listed, as sequenced in a study of regulatory T cells in long-lasting Graves disease. Time point of the sample: newly diagnosed GD, antithyroid drugs for less than 3 months. The TCR library used RNA extracted from PBMCs. HTBI primers from iRepertoire and Arm-PCR of CDR3 regions yielded the TCR beta libraries. TCRdb passed the multiplex PCR reads through MiXCR, listing each CDR3 protein once. Of about 540,000 distinct CDR3 sequences listed, approximately 12% are singletons. The sample was also linked to a second study, of T cells in Graves' hyperthyroidism and ophthalmopathy.

Sequenced here: peripheral blood mononuclear cells (PBMCs), sampled at new diagnosis, from a patient treated with antithyroid drugs. All receptors come from a man aged 25-45 years with Graves disease.

This clonotype was seen many times. The chain links TRBV14 to TRBJ1-1; D remains unclear. The germline V gene encodes CDR1 SGHDN and CDR2 FVKESK. The V and J ends lost 6 bases and 2 bases respectively, with 19 bases between them. CDR3 size: 16 residues. In DNA, the CDR3 is TGTGCCAGCAGTCCTGTAGCGGGATCTTCCAACACTGAAGCTTTCTTT. Encoded protein: CASSPVAGSSNTEAFF.

There are many counts of this clonotype. The J gene is TRBJ2-1, the V gene TRBV30; unclear D gene. Per the germline V gene, CDR1 is GTSNPN and CDR2 is SVGIG (reference sequence). The CDR3 length is 12 residues. Deletions cut 5 bases from V and 4 bases from J, with 9 bases between. The CDR3 reads CAWDPSYNEQFF. Written as DNA, the CDR3 is TGTGCCTGGGACCCCTCTTACAATGAGCAGTTCTTC.

In its sample, this clonotype was seen many times. V usage is TRBV28 and J usage is TRBJ1-5; 8 bases agree with TRBD1. The germline V gene has CDR1 MDHEN and CDR2 SYDVKM. V lost 4 bases, J lost 5 bases, and 10 bases stayed unmatched. The CDR3 spans 16 residues. The CDR3 DNA reads TGTGCCAGCAGTTCCCCCGGACAGGGTGTGCATCAGCCCCAGCATTTT. Amino acids: CASSSPGQGVHQPQHF.

In its sample, this clonotype was seen many times. This chain joins TRBV3-1 and TRBJ2-7; 11 nucleotides align to TRBD2. V shed 3 bases, J shed 3 bases, and the junction held 4 bases outside the gene matches. The germline V gene has CDR1 LGHDT and CDR2 YNNKEL (reference sequence). The CDR3 is 15 amino acids. This chain's CDR3 is CASSHGTSGYYEQYF. DNA of the CDR3: TGTGCCAGCAGCCACGGGACTAGCGGATACTACGAGCAGTACTTC.

This clonotype turned up a few times. The chain links TRBV12-3 or TRBV12-4 to TRBJ2-6; D uncertain. The CDR3 runs 13 residues. V lost 6 bases and J 6 bases, leaving 9 bases between the germline ends. In DNA form, the CDR3 reads TGTGCCAGCAGCCGCCTGGAGGCCAACGTCCTGACTTTC. This translates into CASSRLEANVLTF.

This clonotype was picked up many times. This chain joins TRBV6-1 and TRBJ1-5; 7 bases line up with TRBD1. Per germline, CDR1 MNHNS and CDR2 SASEGT. J gave up 6 bases and V 5 bases, and 4 bases lay outside the gene matches. CDR3 length: 13 amino acids. The CDR3, as DNA: TGTGCCAGCAGTCCAGACAGGGTTCAGCCCCAGCATTTT. Encoded protein: CASSPDRVQPQHF.

Ten or more counts support this clonotype. The CDR3 DNA reads as TGTGCCGTGCCGGGACAGGGAGACTACGAGCAGTACTTC. It encodes CAVPGQGDYEQYF. The rearrangement uses TRBV15 and TRBJ2-7; 9 bases are a match to TRBD1. CDR1 LNHNV and CDR2 YYDKDF come from the germline V gene (reference sequence). The CDR3 has 13 residues. V shed 11 bases and J 3 bases; nucleotides not matched to a gene: 8.

The count of this clonotype is one. This may arise from a read error, as a much more abundant clone is one base away. The V gene is TRBV12-3 or TRBV12-4, the J gene TRBJ1-2; TRBD1 matches at 10 bases. This CDR3 has 14 amino acids. This chain's CDR3 is CASTWDRGVGGHTF. The CDR3 DNA reads TGTGCCAGCACCTGGGACAGGGGTGTAGGTGGCCACACCTTC.

This clonotype was seen repeatedly, ten times or more. The chain is built from TRBV11-2 and TRBJ2-2; the D is unclear. Per the germline V gene, CDR1 is SGHAT and CDR2 is FQNNGV. Trimming took off 0 bases at V and 4 bases at J, with 12 bases between the two ends. The length of the CDR3 is 16 residues. The CDR3 reads CASSLDWPASTGELFF. The CDR3 DNA sequence: TGTGCCAGCAGCTTAGATTGGCCAGCAAGCACCGGGGAGCTGTTTTTT.

The table lists this clonotype with many counts. The chain couples TRBV28 to TRBJ1-5; the D is unclear. Trimming took off 2 bases at V and 9 bases at J, with 11 bases between the two ends. The CDR3 runs to 13 residues. The germline gives CDR1 MDHEN, CDR2 SYDVKM. This chain's CDR3 is CASSLAPSGPQHF. DNA for the CDR3: TGTGCCAGCAGTTTAGCTCCCTCAGGGCCCCAGCATTTT. Looking up the rest from reference TRBV28 and TRBJ1-5 gives the full variable domain: DVKVTQSSRYLVKRTGEKVFLECVQDMDHENMFWYRQDPGLGLRLIYFSYDVKMKEKGDIPEGYSVSREKKERFSLILESASTNQTSMYLCASSLAPSGPQHFGDGTRLSIL.

This clonotype showed up many times. The V and J genes are TRBV2 and TRBJ1-2; TRBD1 might be the D (5 bases). The length of the CDR3 is 17 residues. Germline V gives CDR1 SNHLY, CDR2 FYNNEI. V shed 6 bases and J shed 5 bases, with 25 bases lying between them. This chain's CDR3 is CASSARALPGTDYGYTF. Written as DNA, the CDR3 is TGTGCCAGCAGCGCCCGAGCCCTCCCGGGGACGGATTATGGCTACACCTTC.

Note on this clonotype: A much larger clone lies a single base off, so this may be a read error. The chain links TRBV6-6 to TRBJ2-5; D is ambiguous. CDR1 is MNHNY and CDR2 is SVGAGI in the germline V gene (reference sequence). The V end was cut by 2 bases, the J end by 11 bases, with 24 bases between. The CDR3 has 16 residues. The CDR3 region has the DNA TGTGCCAGCAGTTACCTCGGGCGAAGGAGCTACAATGAGCAGTACTTC. It specifies CASSYLGRRSYNEQYF.

This clonotype was found many times. This chain connects TRBV10-1 to TRBJ1-1; D gene ambiguous. The V end lost 7 bases, the J end lost 0 bases, and 9 bases lay between the germline ends. CDR3 length: 13 amino acids. Germline CDR1 is WNHNN and CDR2 is SYGVQD (reference sequence). In DNA, the CDR3 is TGCGCCAGCACGTGGGGTTTGAACACTGAAGCTTTCTTT. This encodes CASTWGLNTEAFF.

In the case of this clonotype: A much larger clone differs from this one at a single base, so this may be a read error. The V gene is TRBV5-1, the J gene TRBJ1-2; D is uncertain. Trimming took 0 bases from V and 8 from J, leaving 8 bases between them. The V gene's germline CDR1 is SGHRS and CDR2 YFSETQ. This CDR3 is built from 12 residues. The CDR3 DNA is TGCGCCAGCAGCTTGGTTGAGGACGGCTACACCTTC. Its translation is CASSLVEDGYTF.

In its sample, this clonotype was seen a few times. The genes are TRBV7-2 and TRBJ2-7, with 10 bases lining up with TRBD2. The CDR3 is 17 amino acids. In germline, CDR1 is SGHTA, CDR2 FQGNSA. V gave up 4 bases and J gave up 3 bases; unmatched junction bases: 12. Here the CDR3 DNA reads TGTGCCAGCAGCTCCTGGACTAGCGGCTTGCGCCGCTACGAGCAGTACTTC. Protein product: CASSSWTSGLRRYEQYF. The full variable domain, rest sourced from reference TRBV7-2 and TRBJ2-7, is GAGVSQSPSNKVTEKGKDVELRCDPISGHTALYWYRQSLGQGLEFLIYFQGNSAPDKSGLPSDRFSAERTGGSVSTLTIQRTQQEDSAVYLCASSSWTSGLRRYEQYFGPGTRLTVT.

This chain links TRBV10-3 with TRBJ2-7; the D gene is possibly TRBD2 (5 bases). V was shortened by 2 bases and J by 2 bases, with 7 bases between the two germline ends. CDR1 ENHRY and CDR2 SYGVKD come from the germline V gene. This CDR3 contains 13 residues. The CDR3 spells CAISEGGPYEQYF. In nucleotides, the CDR3 is TGTGCCATCAGTGAGGGAGGCCCCTACGAGCAGTACTTC.

At least ten counts were recorded for this clonotype. V is TRBV2 and J is TRBJ1-4; D is uncertain. The CDR3 totals 11 residues. Germline CDR1 reads SNHLY; CDR2 reads FYNNEI. Trimming cost V 1 base and J 8 bases, with 2 bases left between them. This CDR3 reads CASSEVEKLFF. CDR3 nucleotides: TGTGCCAGCAGTGAAGTCGAAAAACTGTTTTTT.

This clonotype was detected ten times or more. The gene calls are TRBV27 and TRBJ1-2, with a tentative D call TRBD1 (5 bases). The V end lost 5 bases, the J end lost 8 bases, and 18 bases lay between the germline ends. Germline assignment: CDR1 MNHEY and CDR2 SMNVEV (reference sequence). The CDR3 consists of 14 residues. The CDR3 loop reads CASSPHVGGEGYTF. The CDR3 nucleotides are TGTGCCAGCAGTCCCCACGTGGGGGGGGAGGGCTACACCTTC.

This clonotype came up a few times. This chain connects TRBV20-1 to TRBJ2-2, with 12 bases identical to TRBD2. The CDR3 is 15 amino acids. V was pared by 0 bases and J by 6 bases, with 2 bases of the junction left unmatched. CDR1 and CDR2 (germline): DFQATT, SNEGSKA (reference sequence). The CDR3 sequence is CSARDLAGGPGELFF. Written as DNA, the CDR3 is TGCAGTGCTAGAGACCTAGCGGGAGGGCCCGGGGAGCTGTTTTTT.

This clonotype has ten or more counts. V gene TRBV12-3 or TRBV12-4 combines with J gene TRBJ2-7; D remains ambiguous. This CDR3 is built from 14 residues. Trimming removed 6 bases at V and 0 bases at J, with 12 bases between. DNA of the CDR3: TGTGCCAGCAGGGCCGGGTCTAGCTCCTACGAGCAGTACTTC. Translating gives CASRAGSSSYEQYF.

This clonotype was detected many times. The J gene is TRBJ2-5, the V gene TRBV2, with 7 bases lining up with TRBD1. The CDR3 has 17 amino acids. The germline CDR1 and CDR2 sequences are SNHLY and FYNNEI. J was trimmed by 2 bases and V by 6 bases; bases with no gene match: 15. In nucleotides, the CDR3 is TGTGCCAGCAGCGGGACAGCGATAGTGCCTCATCAAGAGACCCAGTACTTC. Its translation: CASSGTAIVPHQETQYF.

The genes are TRBV15 and TRBJ2-7; 11 bases are shared with TRBD2. This CDR3 is 16 amino acids long. V was clipped by 1 base and J by 6 bases; unmatched bases: 8. Germline loops: CDR1 LNHNV, CDR2 YYDKDF (reference sequence). The CDR3 nucleotides read TGTGCCACCAGCAGAGGAACTAGCGGGAGTCTAAGCGAGCAGTACTTC. This gives the protein CATSRGTSGSLSEQYF.

J is TRBJ2-5 and V is TRBV18, with 7 bases lining up with TRBD2. Trimming at V came to 3 bases and at J to 3 bases, leaving 7 bases not matched to a gene. Germline-derived CDR1 and CDR2 are KGHSH and LQKENI. This CDR3 region has 15 residues. The CDR3 sequence: CASSPQAGKKETQYF. CDR3 in DNA: TGTGCCAGCTCACCCCAAGCGGGAAAGAAAGAGACCCAGTACTTC. Variable domain in full (rest from reference TRBV18 and TRBJ2-5): NAGVMQNPRHLVRRRGQEARLRCSPMKGHSHVYWYRQLPEEGLKFMVYLQKENIIDESGMPKERFSAEFPKEGPSILRIQQVVRGDSAAYFCASSPQAGKKETQYFGPGTRLLVL.

This clonotype has just a few counts. This sequence joins TRBV7-9 and TRBJ1-4, with 12 bases fitting TRBD1. The CDR3 runs 14 residues. The junction had 8 bases not matched to a gene; V was cut back by 5 bases and J by 13 bases. The V gene's germline CDR1 is SEHNR and CDR2 FQNEAQ (reference sequence). CDR3 nucleotides: TGTGCCAGCAGCGCCGGGACAGGGGGCTACGGACTGTTTTTT. It codes for CASSAGTGGYGLFF.

This clonotype was observed at least ten times. The V gene is TRBV7-3, the J gene TRBJ1-1; possibly TRBD1 for D (5 bases). Germline V gives CDR1 SGHTA, CDR2 FQGTGA. V was clipped by 4 bases and J by 3 bases, with 9 bases between them. The CDR3 totals 13 residues. CDR3: CASSYDRDTEAFF. The CDR3 coding sequence is TGTGCCAGCAGCTACGACAGAGACACTGAAGCTTTCTTT.

This clonotype was counted many times. The rearrangement uses TRBV2 and TRBJ2-3, with D tentatively TRBD2 (6 bases). V shed 5 bases and J shed 6 bases, with 21 bases lying between them. The CDR3 spans 16 residues. Germline CDR1 reads SNHLY; CDR2 reads FYNNEI. The CDR3 DNA is TGTGCCAGCAGTACGGGGGACGCTATTTATGAGGATACGCAGTATTTT. This sequence encodes CASSTGDAIYEDTQYF.

In its sample, this clonotype was seen many times. This chain connects TRBV9 to TRBJ2-1; TRBD1 or TRBD2 may be the D gene (5 bases each). Germline V lookup: CDR1 SGDLS, CDR2 YYNGEE. V lost 3 bases and J lost 6, with 16 bases in between. The CDR3 is 15 amino acids. CDR3 DNA sequence: TGTGCCAGCAGCGGGGGTGGGACGGCGCGCAATGAGCAGTTCTTC. This sequence encodes CASSGGGTARNEQFF.